This T cell receptor beta chain comes out of a study of blood T cells in healthy people across ages. Background on the study: Template switching captured about one barcoded beta molecule per two T cells.

Each donor's blood draw was 8.5 to 10 milliliters of peripheral blood. Isolation yielded PBMCs, at least 6.5 million per sample, in every case. Through a sample-barcoded 5' primer and a J-beta primer mix, a second PCR was run for about 6 to 12 cycles. TCRdb fed the 5' RACE reads into MiXCR, producing one record per CDR3 protein. The sample yields about 1 million distinct CDR3 sequences, around 43% seen once. From germline, CDR1 is DFQATT and CDR2 SNEGSKA (reference sequence). The CDR3 sequence is 14 residues long. The V and J ends lost 6 bases and 2 bases respectively, with 17 bases between them. Concerning this clonotype itself: No antigen is known for it.

General study results and limits: Per million T cells, TCR beta diversity dropped roughly linearly as age increased.

This TCR came from an older woman in good health. Sequenced: blood. The chain recombines TRBV20-1 with TRBJ2-7, with D perhaps matching TRBD2 (6 bases). The CDR3 DNA is TGCAGTGCCCCGACCGGGCGGGGAACCTACGAGCAGTACTTC. The encoded protein is CSAPTGRGTYEQYF.